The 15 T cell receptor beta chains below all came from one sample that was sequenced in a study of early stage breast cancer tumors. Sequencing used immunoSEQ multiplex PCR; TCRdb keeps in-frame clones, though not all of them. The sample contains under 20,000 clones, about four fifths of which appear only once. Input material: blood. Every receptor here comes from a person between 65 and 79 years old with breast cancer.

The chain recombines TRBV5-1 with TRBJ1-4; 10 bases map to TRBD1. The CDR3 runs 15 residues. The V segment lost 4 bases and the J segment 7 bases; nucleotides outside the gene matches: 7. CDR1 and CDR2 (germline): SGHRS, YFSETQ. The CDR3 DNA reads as TGCGCCAGCAGCCTAGGACAGGGGGGGTTTGAAAAACTGTTTTTT. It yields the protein CASSLGQGGFEKLFF. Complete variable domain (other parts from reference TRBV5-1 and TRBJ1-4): KAGVTQTPRYLIKTRGQQVTLSCSPISGHRSVSWYQQTPGQGLQFLFEYFSETQRNKGNFPGRFSGRQFSNSRSEMNVSTLELGDSALYLCASSLGQGGFEKLFFGSGTQLSVL.

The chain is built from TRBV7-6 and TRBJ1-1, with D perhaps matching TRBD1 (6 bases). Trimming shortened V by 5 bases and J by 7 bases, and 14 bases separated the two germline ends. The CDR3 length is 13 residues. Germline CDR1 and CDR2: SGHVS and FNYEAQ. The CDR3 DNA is TGTGCCAGCAGCCAACCAGGGGTTGGTGAAGCTTTCTTT. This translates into CASSQPGVGEAFF.

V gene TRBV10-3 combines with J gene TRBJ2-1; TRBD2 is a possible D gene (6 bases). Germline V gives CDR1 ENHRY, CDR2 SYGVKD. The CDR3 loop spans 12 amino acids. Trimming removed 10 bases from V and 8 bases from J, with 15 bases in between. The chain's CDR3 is CATRASEHEQFF. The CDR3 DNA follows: TGTGCCACGAGGGCTAGCGAGCATGAGCAGTTCTTC.

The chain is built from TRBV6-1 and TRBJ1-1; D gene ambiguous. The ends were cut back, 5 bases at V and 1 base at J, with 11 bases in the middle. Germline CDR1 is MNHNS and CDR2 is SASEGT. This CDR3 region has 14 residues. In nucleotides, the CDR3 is TGTGCCAGCAGTCGCGGACGGGAGAACACTGAAGCTTTCTTT. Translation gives CASSRGRENTEAFF.

The CDR3 region is CASSYQGGGIYEQYF. The DNA of the CDR3 is TGTGCCAGCAGCTACCAAGGGGGGGGGATCTACGAGCAGTACTTC. The chain combines TRBV5-4 with TRBJ2-7, with D possibly matching TRBD2 (7 bases). This CDR3 is 15 amino acids long. V shed 3 bases and J shed 3 bases, with 16 bases lying between them. Germline lookup yields CDR1 SGHNT and CDR2 YYREEE (reference sequence).

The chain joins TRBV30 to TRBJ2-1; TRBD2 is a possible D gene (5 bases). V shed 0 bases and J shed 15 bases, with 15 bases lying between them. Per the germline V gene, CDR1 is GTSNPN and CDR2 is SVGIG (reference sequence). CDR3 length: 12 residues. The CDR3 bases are TGTGCCTGGAGTGTACAGTCTGGGAGTTTGTTCTTC. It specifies CAWSVQSGSLFF.

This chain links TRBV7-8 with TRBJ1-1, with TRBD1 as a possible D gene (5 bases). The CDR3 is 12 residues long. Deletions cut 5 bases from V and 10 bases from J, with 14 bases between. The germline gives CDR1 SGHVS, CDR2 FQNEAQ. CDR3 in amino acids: CASSLGTQRAFF. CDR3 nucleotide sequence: TGTGCCAGCAGCCTAGGGACTCAGAGAGCTTTCTTT.

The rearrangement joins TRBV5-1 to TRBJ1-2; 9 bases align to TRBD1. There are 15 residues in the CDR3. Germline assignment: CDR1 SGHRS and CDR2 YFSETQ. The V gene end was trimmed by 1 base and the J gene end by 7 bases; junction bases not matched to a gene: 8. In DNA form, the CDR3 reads TGCGCCAGCAGCTTGTATTCGGGACAGGGAGGTGGCTACACCTTC. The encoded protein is CASSLYSGQGGGYTF.

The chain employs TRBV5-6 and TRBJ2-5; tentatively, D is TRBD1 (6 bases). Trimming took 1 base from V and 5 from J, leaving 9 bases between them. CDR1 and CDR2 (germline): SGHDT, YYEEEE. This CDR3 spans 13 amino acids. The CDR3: CASSLIQGETQYF. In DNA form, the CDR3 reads TGTGCCAGCAGCTTGATACAGGGCGAGACCCAGTACTTC.

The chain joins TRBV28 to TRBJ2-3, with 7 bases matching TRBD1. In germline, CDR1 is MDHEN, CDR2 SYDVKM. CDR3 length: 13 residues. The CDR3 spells CATEDRQTDTQYF. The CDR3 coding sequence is TGTGCAACCGAGGACAGGCAAACAGATACGCAGTATTTT.

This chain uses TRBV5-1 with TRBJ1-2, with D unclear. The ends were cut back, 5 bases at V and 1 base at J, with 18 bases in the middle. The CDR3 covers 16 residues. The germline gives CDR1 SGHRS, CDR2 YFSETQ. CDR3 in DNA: TGCGCCAGCAGTTACCGGCCAGGTGAAAATAACTATGGCTACACCTTC. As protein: CASSYRPGENNYGYTF.

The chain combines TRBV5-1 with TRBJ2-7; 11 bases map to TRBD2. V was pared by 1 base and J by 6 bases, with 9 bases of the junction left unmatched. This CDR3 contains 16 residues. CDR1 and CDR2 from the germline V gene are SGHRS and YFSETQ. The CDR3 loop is CASSLYPTSGVSEQYF. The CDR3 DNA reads TGCGCCAGCAGCTTGTATCCGACTAGCGGGGTATCCGAGCAGTACTTC.

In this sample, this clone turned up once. Here the CDR3 DNA reads TGCAGCGCTACTAGTAGCGTAGTTGGCACCGGGGAGCTGTTTTTT. Encoded protein: CSATSSVVGTGELFF. The V and J genes are TRBV29-1 and TRBJ2-2; TRBD2 is a possible D gene (5 bases). This CDR3 comprises 15 residues. Germline V gives CDR1 SQVTM, CDR2 ANQGSEA. Between the trimmed V and J ends, which lost 7 bases and 4 bases, there was a span of 19 bases.

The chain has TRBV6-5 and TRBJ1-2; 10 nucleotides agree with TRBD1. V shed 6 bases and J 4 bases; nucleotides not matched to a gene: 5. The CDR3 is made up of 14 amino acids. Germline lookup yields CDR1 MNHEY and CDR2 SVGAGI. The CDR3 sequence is CASRTTGGLYGYTF. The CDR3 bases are TGTGCCAGCAGAACGACAGGGGGCCTCTATGGCTACACCTTC.

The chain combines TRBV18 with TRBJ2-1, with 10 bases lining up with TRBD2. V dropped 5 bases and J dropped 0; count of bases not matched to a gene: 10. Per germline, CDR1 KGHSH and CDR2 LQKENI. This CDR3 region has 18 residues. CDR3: CASSSFSSGGFSYNEQFF. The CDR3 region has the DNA TGTGCCAGCTCATCCTTTTCTAGCGGGGGTTTCTCCTACAATGAGCAGTTCTTC.